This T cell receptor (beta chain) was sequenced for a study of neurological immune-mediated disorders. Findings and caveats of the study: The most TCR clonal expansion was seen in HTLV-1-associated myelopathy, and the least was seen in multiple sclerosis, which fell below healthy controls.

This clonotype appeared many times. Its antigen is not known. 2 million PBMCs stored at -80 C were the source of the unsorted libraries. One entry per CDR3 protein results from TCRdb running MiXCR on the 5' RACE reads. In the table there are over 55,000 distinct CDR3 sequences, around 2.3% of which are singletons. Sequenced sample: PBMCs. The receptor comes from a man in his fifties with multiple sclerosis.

The CDR3 spells CASSPGPQRGRTDTQYF. The CDR3 nucleotides read TGTGCCAGCAGCCCAGGCCCCCAGCGGGGGCGCACAGATACGCAGTATTTT. The rearrangement joins TRBV11-2 to TRBJ2-3; 8 bases agree with TRBD2. Germline V lookup: CDR1 SGHAT, CDR2 FQNNGV. The V gene end was trimmed by 5 bases and the J gene end by 1 base; junction bases not matched to a gene: 11. The CDR3 has 17 amino acids.